This T cell receptor (beta chain) was recorded in a study of cytomegalovirus exposure and HLA in healthy donors. Overall study context: The 130 or so validation repertoires were reported in a later analysis to have been generated on the same platform as the roughly 670 first-cohort repertoires.

CDR1 is ENHRY, CDR2 SYGVKD, per germline. Trimming removed 4 bases at V and 6 bases at J, with 4 bases between. CDR3 length: 11 residues. Overall study findings and caveats: Rare sequences made up most TCRs, while some public TCRs were found in many donors. It was 164 TCR beta chains that were listed as cytomegalovirus-associated. Both high specificity and high sensitivity reportedly marked the classifier's diagnosis of cytomegalovirus status.

Produced via immunoSEQ multiplex PCR; TCRdb's table is partial and in-frame only. The table lists some 45,000 clones, 92% of them singletons. As concerns this clone: Its antigen is currently unknown.

This rearrangement joins TRBV10-3 to TRBJ2-1; D not resolved. The sequence came from a man younger than 35 in good health and CMV-seronegative. The sample consisted of PBMCs. This chain's CDR3 is CAISGLNEQFF. The CDR3 DNA sequence: TGTGCCATCAGTGGGCTCAATGAGCAGTTCTTC.